The 8 T cell receptor beta chains given below trace back to one sample, sequenced in a study of radiation and T cells in renal cell carcinoma (dated by TCRdb to about 2020). Libraries were built with the immunoSEQ multiplex PCR assay. Imported from immuneACCESS, the table was reduced by TCRdb to in-frame sequences with V and J called. These copies leave out some clones; in studies compared against another copy, an unresolved V gene accounts for under half, and the cause of the remainder is not known. The table for this sample lists 50,000 to 75,000 clones; about three quarters of them were counted only once. Of the sample, about 7.3% falls within the top ten clones. The time point label, as the study defines it: baseline pretreatment blood. The sample's treatment or condition, from its label and the paper: 15 Gy SBRT to primary tumor, nephrectomy 4 weeks later. Sequencing was performed on blood, taken from a patient whose treatment included radiotherapy and nephrectomy. The receptors stem from a man aged 55 to 70 with renal cell carcinoma.

For this clone: A junction boundary mismatches the germline segment, possibly from a read error. The rearrangement links TRBV7-8 to TRBJ1-3; D is unclear. Germline assignment: CDR1 SGHVS and CDR2 FQNEAQ. The CDR3 has 15 residues. The chain's CDR3 is CASSFSLNSENTIYF. The DNA for the CDR3 is TGTGCCAGCAGCTTCAGTCTCAACTCTGAAAACACCATATATTTT.

The chain couples TRBV9 to TRBJ2-2; D uncertain. The CDR3 is 15 amino acids. Germline CDR1 is SGDLS and CDR2 is YYNGEE. V lost 3 bases and J lost 0, with 9 bases in between. DNA for the CDR3: TGTGCCAGCAGCGACCTCAAATCGAACACCGGGGAGCTGTTTTTT. The encoded protein is CASSDLKSNTGELFF.

The chain joins TRBV6-4 to TRBJ2-2; D is unresolved. Deletions cut 2 bases from V and 5 bases from J, with 3 bases between. The CDR3 covers 12 residues. The V gene's germline CDR1 is MRHNA and CDR2 SNTAGT. This CDR3 is CASSDGTGELFF. Written as DNA, the CDR3 is TGTGCCAGCAGTGACGGAACCGGGGAGCTGTTTTTT.

The rearrangement links TRBV30 to TRBJ1-1, with no clear D. The CDR3 has 11 amino acids. CDR1 is GTSNPN, CDR2 SVGIG, per germline (reference sequence). V shed 1 base and J shed 9 bases, with 9 bases lying between them. The CDR3 spells CAWSAVNKAFF. CDR3 nucleotides: TGTGCCTGGAGTGCCGTGAATAAAGCTTTCTTT. The variable domain in full, with the rest retrieved from reference TRBV30 and TRBJ1-1, is SQTIHQWPATLVQPVGSPLSLECTVEGTSNPNLYWYRQAAGRGLQLLFYSVGIGQISSEVPQNLSASRPQDRQFILSSKKLLLSDSGFYLCAWSAVNKAFFGQGTRLTVV.

This clone showed up just once. V and J are TRBV7-9 and TRBJ1-3; D possibly corresponds to TRBD1 (5 bases). V lost 4 bases to trimming and J lost 2 bases, with 15 bases between them. This CDR3 contains 16 residues. Germline V lookup: CDR1 SEHNR, CDR2 FQNEAQ (reference sequence). The CDR3 region has the DNA TGTGCCAGCAGCTACGGTGGGGCTCCCACTGGAAACACCATATATTTT. Protein: CASSYGGAPTGNTIYF.

The gene calls are TRBV5-8 and TRBJ1-5, with TRBD1 matching over 7 bases. The germline V gene encodes CDR1 SGHTS and CDR2 YDEGEE. After removal of 0 bases from V and 7 bases from J, the junction contained 10 bases not matched to a gene. CDR3 length equals 16 residues. CDR3 nucleotides: TGTGCCAGCAGCTTGGTAAGGCCAGGGGGGTACCAGCCCCAGCATTTT. This encodes CASSLVRPGGYQPQHF.

The chain carries TRBV23-1 and TRBJ2-7, with D unresolved. TRBV23-1 is treated as an ORF (open reading frame) with a function not yet certain. The CDR3 runs to 17 residues. V lost 9 bases and J 4 bases, leaving 28 bases between the germline ends. CDR3 DNA sequence: TGCGCCAGTAGTGCCCCGCGGAGTTATCGCCCTTGGTACGAGCAGTACGTC. Translating gives CASSAPRSYRPWYEQYV.

This chain connects TRBV18 to TRBJ2-5; the D gene could be TRBD1 or TRBD2 (5 bases each). This CDR3 region has 16 residues. Germline V lookup: CDR1 KGHSH, CDR2 LQKENI. The V gene lost 3 bases and the J gene lost 5 bases, with 19 bases spanning the gap. CDR3 sequence reads: CASSPSFQGGSETQYF. CDR3 sequence (DNA): TGTGCCAGCTCACCTAGCTTTCAGGGCGGGTCCGAGACCCAGTACTTC.